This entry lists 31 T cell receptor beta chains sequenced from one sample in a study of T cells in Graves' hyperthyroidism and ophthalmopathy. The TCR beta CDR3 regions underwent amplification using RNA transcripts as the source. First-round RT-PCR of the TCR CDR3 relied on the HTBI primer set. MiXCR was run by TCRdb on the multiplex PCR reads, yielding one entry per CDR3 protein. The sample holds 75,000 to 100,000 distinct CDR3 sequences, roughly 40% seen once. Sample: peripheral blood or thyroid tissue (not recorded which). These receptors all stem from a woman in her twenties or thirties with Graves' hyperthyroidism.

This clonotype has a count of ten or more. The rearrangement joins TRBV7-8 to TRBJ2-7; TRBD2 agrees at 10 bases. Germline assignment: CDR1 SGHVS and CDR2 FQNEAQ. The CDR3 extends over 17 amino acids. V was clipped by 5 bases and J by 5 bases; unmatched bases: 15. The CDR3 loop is CASSLHPMTSGSHEQYF. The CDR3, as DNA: TGTGCCAGCAGCCTCCACCCGATGACTAGCGGGTCCCACGAGCAGTACTTC.

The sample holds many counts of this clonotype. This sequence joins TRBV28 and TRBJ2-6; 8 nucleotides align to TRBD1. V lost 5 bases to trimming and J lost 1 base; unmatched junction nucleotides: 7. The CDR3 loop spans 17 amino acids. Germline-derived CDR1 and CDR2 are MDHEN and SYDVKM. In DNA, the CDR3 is TGTGCCAGCAGTAGAGGACAGGGCCCATCTGGGGCCAACGTCCTGACTTTC. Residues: CASSRGQGPSGANVLTF.

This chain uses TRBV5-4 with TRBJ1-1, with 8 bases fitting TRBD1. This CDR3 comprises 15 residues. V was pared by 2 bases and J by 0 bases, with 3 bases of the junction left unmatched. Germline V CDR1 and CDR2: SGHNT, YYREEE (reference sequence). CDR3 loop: CASSFGQGLNTEAFF. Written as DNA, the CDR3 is TGTGCCAGCAGCTTCGGACAGGGACTGAACACTGAAGCTTTCTTT.

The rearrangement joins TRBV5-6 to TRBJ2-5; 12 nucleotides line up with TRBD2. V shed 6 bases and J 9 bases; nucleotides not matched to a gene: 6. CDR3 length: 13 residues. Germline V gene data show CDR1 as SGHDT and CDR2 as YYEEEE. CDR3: CASNSPSGRAQYF. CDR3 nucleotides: TGTGCCAGCAACTCCCCTAGCGGGAGGGCCCAGTACTTC.

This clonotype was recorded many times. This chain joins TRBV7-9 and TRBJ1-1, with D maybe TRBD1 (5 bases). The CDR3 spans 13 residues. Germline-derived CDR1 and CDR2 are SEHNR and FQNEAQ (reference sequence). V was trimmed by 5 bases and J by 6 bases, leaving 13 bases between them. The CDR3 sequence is CASSPQGFAEAFF. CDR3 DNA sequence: TGTGCCAGCAGCCCCCAGGGATTCGCTGAAGCTTTCTTT. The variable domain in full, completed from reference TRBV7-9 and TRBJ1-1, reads DTGVSQNPRHKITKRGQNVTFRCDPISEHNRLYWYRQTLGQGPEFLTYFQNEAQLEKSRLLSDRFSAERPKGSFSTLEIQRTEQGDSAMYLCASSPQGFAEAFFGQGTRLTVV.

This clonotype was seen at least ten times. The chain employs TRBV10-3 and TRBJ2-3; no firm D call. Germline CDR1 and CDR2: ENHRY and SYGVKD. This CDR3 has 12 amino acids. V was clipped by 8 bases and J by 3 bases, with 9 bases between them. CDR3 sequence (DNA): TGTGCCATCGCGGACCATACAGATACGCAGTATTTT. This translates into CAIADHTDTQYF.

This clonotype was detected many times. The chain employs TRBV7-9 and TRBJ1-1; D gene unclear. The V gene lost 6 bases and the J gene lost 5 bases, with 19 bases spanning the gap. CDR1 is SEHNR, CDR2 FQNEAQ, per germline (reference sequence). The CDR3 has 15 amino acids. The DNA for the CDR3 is TGTGCCAGCAGTTTTCCGGGCTTCGGGTGGACTGAAGCTTTCTTT. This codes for CASSFPGFGWTEAFF. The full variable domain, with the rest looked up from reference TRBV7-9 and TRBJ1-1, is DTGVSQNPRHKITKRGQNVTFRCDPISEHNRLYWYRQTLGQGPEFLTYFQNEAQLEKSRLLSDRFSAERPKGSFSTLEIQRTEQGDSAMYLCASSFPGFGWTEAFFGQGTRLTVV.

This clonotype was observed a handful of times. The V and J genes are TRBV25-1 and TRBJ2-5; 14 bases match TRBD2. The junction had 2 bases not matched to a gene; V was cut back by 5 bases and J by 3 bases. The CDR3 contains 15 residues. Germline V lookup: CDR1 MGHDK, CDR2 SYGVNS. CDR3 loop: CASSTGLAGEETQYF. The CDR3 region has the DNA TGTGCCAGCAGTACGGGACTAGCGGGAGAAGAGACCCAGTACTTC.

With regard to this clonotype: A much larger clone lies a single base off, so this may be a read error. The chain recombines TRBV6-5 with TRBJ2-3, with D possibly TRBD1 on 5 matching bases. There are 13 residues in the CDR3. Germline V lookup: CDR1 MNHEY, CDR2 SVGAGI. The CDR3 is CASSGDSTDTQYF. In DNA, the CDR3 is TGTGCCAGCAGTGGAGACAGCACGGATACGCAGTATTTT.

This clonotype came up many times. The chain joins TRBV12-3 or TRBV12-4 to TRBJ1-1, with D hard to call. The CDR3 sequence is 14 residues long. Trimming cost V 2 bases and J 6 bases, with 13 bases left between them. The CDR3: CASSLNGRSSEAFF. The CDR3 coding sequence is TGTGCCAGCAGTTTAAATGGGAGGTCCTCTGAAGCTTTCTTT.

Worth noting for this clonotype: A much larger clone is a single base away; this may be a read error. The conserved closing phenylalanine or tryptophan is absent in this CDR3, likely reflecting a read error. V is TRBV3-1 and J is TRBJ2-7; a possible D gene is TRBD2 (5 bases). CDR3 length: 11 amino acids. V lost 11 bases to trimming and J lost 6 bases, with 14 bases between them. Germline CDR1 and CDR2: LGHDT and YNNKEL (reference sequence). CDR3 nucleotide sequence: TGTGCCTCAACTAGTTTTGGCGAGCAGTACCTC. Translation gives CASTSFGEQYL.

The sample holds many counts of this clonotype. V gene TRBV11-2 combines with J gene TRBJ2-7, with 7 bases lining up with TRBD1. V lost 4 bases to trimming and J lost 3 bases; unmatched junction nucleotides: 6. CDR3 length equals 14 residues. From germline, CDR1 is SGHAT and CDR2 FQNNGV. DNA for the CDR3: TGTGCCAGCAGCTCCCTGAGGGGGCGCTACGAGCAGTACTTC. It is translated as CASSSLRGRYEQYF.

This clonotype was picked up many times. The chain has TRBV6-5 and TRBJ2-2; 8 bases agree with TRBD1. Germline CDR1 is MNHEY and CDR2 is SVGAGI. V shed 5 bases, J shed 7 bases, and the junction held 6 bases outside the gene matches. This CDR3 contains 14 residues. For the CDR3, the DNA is TGTGCCAGCAGTCAGACAGGGGTTGGCGGGGAGCTGTTTTTT. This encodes CASSQTGVGGELFF.

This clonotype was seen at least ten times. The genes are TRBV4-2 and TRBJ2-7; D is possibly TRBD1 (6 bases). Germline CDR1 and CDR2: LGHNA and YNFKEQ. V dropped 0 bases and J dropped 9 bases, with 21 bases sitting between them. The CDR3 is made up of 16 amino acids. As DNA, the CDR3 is TGTGCCAGCAGCCAAGATGGCAGGGGCCGGATTTATGGGCAGTACTTC. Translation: CASSQDGRGRIYGQYF.

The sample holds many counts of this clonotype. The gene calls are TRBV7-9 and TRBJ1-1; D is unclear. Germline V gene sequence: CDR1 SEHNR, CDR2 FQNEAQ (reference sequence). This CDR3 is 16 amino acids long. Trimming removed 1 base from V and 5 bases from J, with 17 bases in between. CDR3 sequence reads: CASSLGFGGRGTEAFF. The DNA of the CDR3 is TGTGCCAGCAGCTTAGGATTCGGCGGGCGAGGGACTGAAGCTTTCTTT.

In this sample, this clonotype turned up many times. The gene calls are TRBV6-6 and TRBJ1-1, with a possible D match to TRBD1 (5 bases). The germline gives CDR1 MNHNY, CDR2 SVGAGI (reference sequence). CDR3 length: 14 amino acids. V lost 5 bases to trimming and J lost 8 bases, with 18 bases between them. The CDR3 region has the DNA TGTGCCAGCAGTAACCGACAGTCCCAACTGGAAGCTTTCTTT. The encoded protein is CASSNRQSQLEAFF.

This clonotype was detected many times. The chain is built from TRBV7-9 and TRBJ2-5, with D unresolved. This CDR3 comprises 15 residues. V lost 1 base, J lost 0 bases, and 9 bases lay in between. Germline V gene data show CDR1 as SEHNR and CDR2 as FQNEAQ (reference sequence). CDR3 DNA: TGTGCCAGCAGCTTAGGAAACAGTAACCAAGAGACCCAGTACTTC. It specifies CASSLGNSNQETQYF.

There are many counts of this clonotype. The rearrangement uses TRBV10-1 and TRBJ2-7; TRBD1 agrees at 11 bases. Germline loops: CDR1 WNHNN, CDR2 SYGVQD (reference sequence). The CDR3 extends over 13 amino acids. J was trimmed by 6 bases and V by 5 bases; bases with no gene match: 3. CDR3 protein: CASSRDRGGEQYF. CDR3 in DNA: TGCGCCAGCAGTCGGGACAGGGGGGGCGAGCAGTACTTC.

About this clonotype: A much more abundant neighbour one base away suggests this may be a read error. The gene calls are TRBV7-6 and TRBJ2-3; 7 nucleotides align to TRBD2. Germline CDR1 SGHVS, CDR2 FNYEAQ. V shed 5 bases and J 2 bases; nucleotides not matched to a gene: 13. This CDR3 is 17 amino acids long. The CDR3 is CASSPPQAGADTDTQYF. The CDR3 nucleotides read TGTGCCAGCAGCCCCCCCCAGGCGGGAGCTGACACAGATACGCAGTATTTT. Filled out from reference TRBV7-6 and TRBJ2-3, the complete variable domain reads GAGVSQSPRYKVTKRGQDVALRCDPISGHVSLYWYRQALGQGPEFLTYFNYEAQQDKSGLPNDRFSAERPEGSISTLTIQRTEQRDSAMYRCASSPPQAGADTDTQYFGPGTRLTVL.

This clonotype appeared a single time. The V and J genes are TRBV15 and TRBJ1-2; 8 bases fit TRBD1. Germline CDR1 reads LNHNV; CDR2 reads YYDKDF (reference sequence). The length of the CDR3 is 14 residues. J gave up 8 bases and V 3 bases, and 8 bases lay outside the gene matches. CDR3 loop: CATSSPGTGLGYTF. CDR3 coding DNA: TGTGCCACCAGCAGCCCCGGGACAGGTCTGGGCTACACCTTC.

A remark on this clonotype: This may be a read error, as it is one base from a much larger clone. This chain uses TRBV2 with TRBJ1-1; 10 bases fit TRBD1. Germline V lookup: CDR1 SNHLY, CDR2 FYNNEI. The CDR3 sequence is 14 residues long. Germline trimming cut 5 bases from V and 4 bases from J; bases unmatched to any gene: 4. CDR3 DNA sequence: TGTGCCAGCAGTCACCGGGACAGGGGCACTGAAGCTTTCTTT. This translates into CASSHRDRGTEAFF.

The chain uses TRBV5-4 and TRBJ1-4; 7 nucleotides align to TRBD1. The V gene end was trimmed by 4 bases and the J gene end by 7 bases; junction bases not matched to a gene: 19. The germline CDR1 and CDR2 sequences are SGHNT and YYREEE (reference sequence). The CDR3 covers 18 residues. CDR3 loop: CASSPPPGQTNTGEKLFF. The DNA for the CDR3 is TGTGCCAGCAGCCCCCCCCCGGGACAGACGAACACCGGTGAAAAACTGTTTTTT.

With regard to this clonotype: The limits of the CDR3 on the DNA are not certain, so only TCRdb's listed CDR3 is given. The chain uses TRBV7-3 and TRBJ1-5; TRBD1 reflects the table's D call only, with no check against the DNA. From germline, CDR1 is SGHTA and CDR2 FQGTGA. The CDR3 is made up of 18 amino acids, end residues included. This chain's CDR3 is CASSWDRLRFLWTRHQHF.

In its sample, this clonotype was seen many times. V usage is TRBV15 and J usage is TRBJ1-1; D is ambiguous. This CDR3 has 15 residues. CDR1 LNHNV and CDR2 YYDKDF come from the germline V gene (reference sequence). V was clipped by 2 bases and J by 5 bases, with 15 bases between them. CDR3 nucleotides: TGTGCCACCAGCAGACGGACTGTAAGAACAACTGAAGCTTTCTTT. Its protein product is CATSRRTVRTTEAFF.

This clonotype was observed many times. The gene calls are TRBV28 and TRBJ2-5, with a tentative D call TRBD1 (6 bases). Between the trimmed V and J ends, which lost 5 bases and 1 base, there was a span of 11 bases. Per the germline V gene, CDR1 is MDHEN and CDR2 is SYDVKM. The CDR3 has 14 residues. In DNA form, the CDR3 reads TGTGCCAGCAGTCCCGGGACACCCCAAGAGACCCAGTACTTC. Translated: CASSPGTPQETQYF.

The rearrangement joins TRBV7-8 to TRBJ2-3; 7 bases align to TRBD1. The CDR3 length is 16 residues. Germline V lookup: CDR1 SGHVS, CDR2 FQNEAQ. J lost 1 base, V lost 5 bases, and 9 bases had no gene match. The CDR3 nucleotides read TGTGCCAGCAGCCCCGGACAGGTTGGGGGCACAGATACGCAGTATTTT. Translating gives CASSPGQVGGTDTQYF.

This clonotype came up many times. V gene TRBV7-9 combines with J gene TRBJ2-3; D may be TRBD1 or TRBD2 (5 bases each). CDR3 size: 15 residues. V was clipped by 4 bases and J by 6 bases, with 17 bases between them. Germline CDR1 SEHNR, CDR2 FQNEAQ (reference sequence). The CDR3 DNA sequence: TGTGCCAGCAGCTCCGGGATGGGGAACAGGGATACGCAGTATTTT. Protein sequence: CASSSGMGNRDTQYF.

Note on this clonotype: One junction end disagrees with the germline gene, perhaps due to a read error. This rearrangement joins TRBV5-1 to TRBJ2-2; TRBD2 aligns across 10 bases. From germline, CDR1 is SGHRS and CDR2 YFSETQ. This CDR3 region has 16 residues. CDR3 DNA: TGTGCCAGCAGCGTGACTAGCGGGCTTCACACCGGGGAGCTGTTTTTT. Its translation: CASSVTSGLHTGELFF.

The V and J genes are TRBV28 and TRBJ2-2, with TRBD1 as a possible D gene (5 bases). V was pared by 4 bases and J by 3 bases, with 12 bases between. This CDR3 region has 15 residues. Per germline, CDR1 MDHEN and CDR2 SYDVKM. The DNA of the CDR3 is TGTGCCAGCAGTTCGGGCAGGACATACACCGGGGAGCTGTTTTTT. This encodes CASSSGRTYTGELFF.

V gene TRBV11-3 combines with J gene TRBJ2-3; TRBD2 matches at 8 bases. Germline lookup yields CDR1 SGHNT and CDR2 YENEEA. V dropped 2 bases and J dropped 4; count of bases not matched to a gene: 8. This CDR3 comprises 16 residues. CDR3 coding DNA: TGTGCCAGCAGCTTATATTTTGCGGGAGGCCCAGATACGCAGTATTTT. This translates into CASSLYFAGGPDTQYF.

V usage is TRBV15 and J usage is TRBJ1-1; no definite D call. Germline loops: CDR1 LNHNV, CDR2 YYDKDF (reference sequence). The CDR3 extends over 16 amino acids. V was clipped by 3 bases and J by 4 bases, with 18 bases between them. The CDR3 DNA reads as TGTGCCACCAGCAGCGCCCAAGCCGGGTCTAGCACTGAAGCTTTCTTT. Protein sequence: CATSSAQAGSSTEAFF.